Detailed here is one T cell receptor (beta chain). Its antigen is unidentified. This entry is derived from a study of blood T cells in healthy people across ages. Whole-study results and caveats: Strong correlation existed between TCR beta diversity and naive T cell percentage. Long-lived and aged donors differed, with more naive CD4+ cells and higher diversity in the long-lived.

A second about 7 to 12 cycle PCR used barcoded and J-beta primers. TCRdb analysed the 5' RACE reads with MiXCR anew, one entry per CDR3 protein. The sample includes some 690,000 distinct CDR3 sequences, approximately 22% seen only once; the top ten take 22%. This CDR3 region has 14 residues. CDR1 and CDR2 (germline): LGHNA, YSLEER. V dropped 2 bases and J dropped 3 bases, with 11 bases sitting between them. Sequenced: blood. The clonotype comes from a man aged 65 to 85 in good health. The chain couples TRBV4-3 to TRBJ2-7; tentatively, D is TRBD1 (6 bases). The CDR3 region has the DNA TGCGCCAGCAGCCAACAACAGGGCCGCTACGAGCAGTACTTC. It translates to CASSQQQGRYEQYF.